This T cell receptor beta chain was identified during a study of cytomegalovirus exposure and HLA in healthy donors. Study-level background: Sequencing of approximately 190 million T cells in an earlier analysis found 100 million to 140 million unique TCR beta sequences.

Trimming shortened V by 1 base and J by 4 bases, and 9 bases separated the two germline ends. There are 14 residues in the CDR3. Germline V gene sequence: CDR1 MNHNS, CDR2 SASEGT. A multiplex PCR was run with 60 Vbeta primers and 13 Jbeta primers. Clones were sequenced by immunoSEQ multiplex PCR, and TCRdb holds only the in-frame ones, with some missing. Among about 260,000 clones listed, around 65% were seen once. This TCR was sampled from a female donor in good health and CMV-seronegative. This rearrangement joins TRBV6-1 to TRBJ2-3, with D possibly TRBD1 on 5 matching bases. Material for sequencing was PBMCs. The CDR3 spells CASSEGRASDTQYF. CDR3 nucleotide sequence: TGTGCCAGCAGTGAAGGCAGGGCCTCAGATACGCAGTATTTT.